This T cell receptor (beta chain) was observed in a study of cytomegalovirus exposure and HLA in healthy donors. Study-wide results and caveats: An analysis that was carried out later associated some 17,000 TCR beta sequences with HLA alleles at 0.05 false discovery rate. In a later analysis, HLA-associated beta chains showed higher expansion and lower generation probabilities than comparable chains. Versus the roughly 690-donor mean, an Asian-associated ancestry cluster reportedly showed fewer N-insertions in a later analysis.

This clone was observed once. As yet, its antigen is unknown. At one of its ends the junction is not consistent with the germline gene, which may arise from a read error. The PCR ran on 60 Vbeta and 13 Jbeta primers. Profiled with immunoSEQ multiplex PCR; TCRdb holds only in-frame clones, not every one. The table has approximately 110,000 clones, roughly 80% seen once. Material for sequencing was PBMCs. This clonotype was sampled from a man aged 30 to 45 in good health and CMV-seropositive.

The chain's CDR3 is CASSDGQEETQYF. The CDR3 nucleotides are TGTGCTAGCAGCGATGGACAGGAGGAGACCCAGTACTTC. The chain is built from TRBV7-7 and TRBJ2-5; TRBD1 agrees at 7 bases. This CDR3 is 13 amino acids long. Germline V gives CDR1 SSHAT, CDR2 FNYEAQ (reference sequence).